This record concerns one T cell receptor (beta chain) sequence. This sample was taken from a study of blood T cells in healthy people across ages. This CDR3 spans 11 amino acids. Trimming removed 3 bases at V and 4 bases at J, with 4 bases between. Germline CDR1 reads MGHDK; CDR2 reads SYGVNS. Then a second PCR, running about 7 to 11 cycles, was carried out with a sample-barcoded 5' primer and a J-beta primer mix. One entry per CDR3 protein results from TCRdb running MiXCR on the 5' RACE reads. The data show 650,000 to 700,000 distinct CDR3 sequences, approximately 52% seen once. Source material: blood. V is TRBV25-1 and J is TRBJ2-7; D ambiguous. The TCR originated in a woman of 80 years or more in good health. In DNA, the CDR3 is TGTGCCAGCAGTGATGGGTACGAGCAGTACTTC. It yields the protein CASSDGYEQYF.